The 30 T cell receptor beta chains below come from one sample, sequenced in a study of CD8+ T cells in alopecia areata. Extraction and reverse transcription of RNA yielded cDNA as the sequencing template. This table comes from immunoSEQ multiplex PCR, and its TCRdb copy is limited to in-frame clones, with some not included. The sample shows 200,000 to 300,000 clones, none of them appearing just once. Using CD4, CD8alpha, NKG2D, NKG2ACE and other markers, pooled cutaneous lymph node cells were sorted. The sample consisted of CD4+ T cells sorted from a lymph node. These receptors came from a C3H/HeJ mouse with alopecia areata. Strain haplotype (MHC): H2-k.

Of note for this clone: Genes here carry mouse names. Read data end 4 residues before the CDR3 end; the end is taken from the germline J gene. J is TRBJ2-5 and V is TRBV13-3; 9 nucleotides align to TRBD2. CDR1 and CDR2 (germline): NNHDY, SYVADS. The CDR3 runs 16 residues. The sequenced CDR3 bases are TGTGCCAGCAGTGATAGTTGGGGGGGCGCGGGGGAC. Its translation: CASSDSWGGAGD. The full CDR3 reads CASSDSWGGAGDTQYF.

To note about this clone: Gene and germline names: mouse. Coverage ceases 4 residues before the CDR3 finishes, and the germline J gene fills in the end. J is TRBJ2-3 and V is TRBV13-1; no definite D call. CDR1 and CDR2 (germline): NSHNY, SYGAGN. V lost 3 bases to trimming and J lost 0 bases, with 8 bases between them. This CDR3 comprises 14 residues. The CDR3 sequence is CASSALNSAETLYF. The part of the CDR3 DNA that was read is TGTGCCAGCAGTGCACTAAATAGTGCAGAA.

This clone was seen a handful of times. The germline and genes are mouse ones. The read falls 4 residues short of the CDR3 end, and the missing part is taken from the germline J gene. The J gene is TRBJ2-5, the V gene TRBV13-1, with D possibly matching TRBD1 (6 bases). The CDR3 totals 15 residues. V lost 3 bases to trimming and J lost 2 bases, with 13 bases between them. Germline CDR1 NSHNY, CDR2 SYGAGN. CDR3 sequence: CASSGPGQIQDTQYF. The sequenced CDR3 bases are TGTGCCAGCAGTGGCCCGGGACAAATCCAAGAC.

About this clone: Mouse germline and gene names are used. The read comes to an end 4 residues before the CDR3 does, leaving the germline J gene to fill in the end. Other DNA sequences within the sample encode an identical CDR3. The chain has TRBV1 and TRBJ2-5; 8 nucleotides match TRBD2. The CDR3 has 15 residues. J lost 3 bases, V lost 1 base, and 3 bases had no gene match. CDR1 and CDR2 (germline): NSQYPW, LRSPGD (reference sequence). The CDR3: CTCSAGSGGQDTQYF. CDR3 DNA (partial): TGCACCTGCAGTGCAGGATCTGGGGGGCAAGAC.

Worth noting for this clone: Genes and germline come from the mouse. The CDR3 is cut off 4 residues early in the read; its end comes from the germline J gene. The chain joins TRBV13-1 to TRBJ2-1, with 11 bases matching TRBD2. This CDR3 has 17 residues. V gave up 3 bases and J gave up 0 bases; unmatched junction bases: 5. Germline V gives CDR1 NSHNY, CDR2 SYGAGN. CDR3 DNA, as far as it was read: TGTGCCAGCAGTGTTCCGGGACTGGGGGATAACTATGCT. Protein: CASSVPGLGDNYA. The full-length CDR3 reads as CASSVPGLGDNYAEQFF.

This clone has just a few counts. The gene symbols are mouse symbols. The observed sequence ends 4 residues before the CDR3 terminus, with the missing tail filled in from the germline J gene. The gene calls are TRBV13-3 and TRBJ2-5; TRBD2 matches at 13 bases. Looked up from germline, CDR1 is NNHDY and CDR2 is SYVADS. The CDR3 has 14 amino acids. CDR3 loop: CASRDWGGGDTQYF. CDR3 bases read: TGTGCCAGCAGGGACTGGGGGGGCGGTGAC.

Many counts were recorded for this clone. Genes and germline are mouse. The read stops 4 residues short of the end of the CDR3; the missing end is completed from the germline J gene. The chain is built from TRBV3 and TRBJ2-5, with TRBD2 matching 7 bases. Trimming removed 10 bases from V and 1 base from J; junction bases left unmatched: 5. This CDR3 contains 13 residues. Germline V gives CDR1 SNHLY, CDR2 FYNGKV (reference sequence). CDR3 DNA, as far as it was read: TGTGCCAACTTCTGGGGGTACCAAGAC. Translation gives CANFWGYQD. The entire CDR3 reads CANFWGYQDTQYF.

A word on this clone: Gene names are mouse gene names. Read coverage stops 4 residues before the CDR3 terminus; the germline J gene supplies the remainder. The V call is TRBV13-1, the J call TRBJ2-1, with 9 bases aligning to TRBD1. Germline CDR1 NSHNY, CDR2 SYGAGN. The CDR3 totals 14 residues. The DNA read from the CDR3 is TGTGCCAGCAGTTCCGGGACAGGGAGGGCT. This sequence encodes CASSSGTGRA. The complete CDR3 reads CASSSGTGRAEQFF.

This clone was observed a few times. Gene names refer to mouse genes. The read halts 4 residues ahead of the CDR3 end, with the missing end drawn from the germline J gene. The chain couples TRBV1 to TRBJ2-3; 7 bases are shared with TRBD2. CDR3 length: 16 amino acids. Germline trimming cut 0 bases from V and 0 bases from J; bases unmatched to any gene: 3. Germline CDR1 NSQYPW, CDR2 LRSPGD (reference sequence). The covered CDR3 bases are TGCACCTGCAGTGCAGATATGGGGGGTAGTGCAGAA. Encoded protein: CTCSADMGGSAE. The full-length CDR3 reads as CTCSADMGGSAETLYF. The full variable domain, with the rest looked up from reference TRBV1 and TRBJ2-3, is VTLLEQNPRWRLVPRGQAVNLRCILKNSQYPWMSWYQQDLQKQLQWLFTLRSPGDKEVKSLPGADYLATRVTDTELRLQVANMSQGRTLYCTCSADMGGSAETLYFGSGTRLTVL.

To note about this clone: Genes here carry mouse names. The read ends 4 residues early relative to the CDR3; the germline J gene fills the gap. This chain joins TRBV31 and TRBJ2-7; TRBD2 agrees at 9 bases. Germline V gene data show CDR1 as GKSSPN and CDR2 as SITVG. The CDR3 covers 13 residues. Trimming cost V 1 base and J 2 bases; bases outside gene matches: 0. CDR3 DNA (partial): TGTGCCTGGAGTCGGACTGGGGCCTAT. Translated, it gives CAWSRTGAY. The complete CDR3 sequence is CAWSRTGAYEQYF. Using reference TRBV31 and TRBJ2-7 for the parts outside the CDR3, the full variable domain is AQTIHQWPVAEIKAVGSPLSLGCTIKGKSSPNLYWYWQATGGTLQQLFYSITVGQVESVVQLNLSASRPKDDQFILSTEKLLLSHSGFYLCAWSRTGAYEQYFGPGTRLTVL.

Regarding this clone: Genes and germline come from the mouse. The read falls 4 residues short of the CDR3 end, and the missing part is taken from the germline J gene. The chain recombines TRBV5 with TRBJ2-7, with D possibly being TRBD1 (5 bases). Per the germline V gene, CDR1 is LGHNA and CDR2 is YNLKQL (reference sequence). The V end lost 1 base, the J end lost 0 bases, and 10 bases lay between the germline ends. CDR3 length: 15 residues. The covered CDR3 bases are TGTGCCAGCAGCCAAGTCGCGACAGCCTCCTAT. It translates to CASSQVATASY. The complete CDR3 protein is CASSQVATASYEQYF.

This clone has a handful of counts. The gene names given are mouse names. The sequence runs out 4 residues before the end of the CDR3; the remainder is reconstructed from the germline J gene. The rearrangement uses TRBV31 and TRBJ2-2, with D perhaps TRBD2 (7 bases). Trimming removed 0 bases from V and 0 bases from J, with 11 bases in between. CDR3 length: 16 residues. Germline values: CDR1 GKSSPN, CDR2 SITVG. CDR3 DNA, as far as it was read: TGTGCCTGGAGTCTAGGCTGGGGGCCAAACACCGGG. It encodes CAWSLGWGPNTG. The CDR3 reads in full as CAWSLGWGPNTGQLYF.

This clone has a handful of counts. The listed genes are named as in mouse. The observed sequence ends 3 residues before the CDR3 terminus, with the missing tail filled in from the germline J gene. J is TRBJ1-6 and V is TRBV1; 7 nucleotides line up with TRBD1. TRBJ1-6 belongs to the ORF category, with a function that is uncertain. Germline CDR1 NSQYPW, CDR2 LRSPGD (reference sequence). Trimming at V came to 2 bases and at J to 3 bases, leaving 4 bases not matched to a gene. The CDR3 covers 16 residues. CDR3 DNA, as far as it was read: TGCACCTGCAGTGCAAGGTCAGGGGGCTATAATTCGCCC. Translated: CTCSARSGGYNSP. The entire CDR3 sequence reads CTCSARSGGYNSPLYF.

Of note for this clone: Gene labels here are mouse ones. The read terminates 4 residues ahead of where the CDR3 ends, so the germline J gene completes it. The chain uses TRBV1 and TRBJ2-1; weak D call: TRBD2 (6 bases). CDR1 and CDR2 from the germline V gene are NSQYPW and LRSPGD (reference sequence). Trimming removed 0 bases at V and 3 bases at J, with 12 bases between. The CDR3 loop spans 16 amino acids. CDR3 sequence reads: CTCSADNGGVYAEQFF. CDR3 DNA, as far as it was read: TGCACCTGCAGTGCAGATAATGGGGGAGTCTATGCT.

About this clone: The listed genes are named as in mouse. With the read ending 4 residues before the CDR3 end, the germline J gene is used to fill in that end. The chain is built from TRBV13-3 and TRBJ2-5; 11 positions agree with TRBD1. The V and J ends lost 3 bases and 1 base, in that order; junction bases with no gene match: 1. Germline CDR1 reads NNHDY; CDR2 reads SYVADS. CDR3 length: 15 amino acids. The CDR3 sequence: CASSGGQGDQDTQYF. The part of the CDR3 DNA that was read is TGTGCCAGCAGTGGGGGACAGGGGGACCAAGAC.

A note on this clone: Gene names refer to mouse genes. The DNA ends 4 residues before the CDR3 does, and the rest of the CDR3 is filled in from the germline J gene. The V gene is TRBV13-3, the J gene TRBJ2-3; possibly TRBD1 for D (5 bases). Germline V gives CDR1 NNHDY, CDR2 SYVADS. V shed 6 bases and J shed 0 bases, with 11 bases lying between them. The CDR3 totals 14 residues. CDR3 region: CASKEAGSAETLYF. The DNA read from the CDR3 is TGTGCCAGCAAGGAGGCAGGGAGTGCAGAA.

This clone was counted between two and nine times. Gene names are mouse gene names. Read sequence stops 4 residues before the CDR3 end, and the germline J gene provides the missing end. The chain recombines TRBV1 with TRBJ2-7, with 14 bases lining up with TRBD2. This CDR3 has 19 residues. In germline, CDR1 is NSQYPW, CDR2 LRSPGD (reference sequence). The CDR3 sequence: CTCSAGPGTGGASGYEQYF. Incomplete CDR3 DNA: TGCACCTGCAGTGCAGGACCCGGGACTGGGGGGGCGTCGGGGTAT.

A word on this clone: Genes here carry mouse names. The sequenced fragment ends 4 residues before the CDR3 boundary, so the rest is inferred from the germline J gene. The genes are TRBV1 and TRBJ2-5, with D possibly being TRBD2 (5 bases). The CDR3 runs to 15 residues. V gave up 3 bases and J gave up 0 bases, with 10 bases separating them. Per germline, CDR1 NSQYPW and CDR2 LRSPGD (reference sequence). The sequenced part of the CDR3 DNA is TGCACCTGCAGTGCCTCTGGGAGAAACCAAGAC. Residues: CTCSASGRNQD. The full CDR3 protein is CTCSASGRNQDTQYF.

The sample holds a few counts of this clone. All gene names here are mouse names. The read gets to within 4 residues of the CDR3 end, and the germline J gene fills in the rest. The same CDR3 arises from other DNA sequences in this sample as well. V gene TRBV19 combines with J gene TRBJ2-5, with 8 bases fitting TRBD2. The V segment lost 5 bases and the J segment 1 base; nucleotides outside the gene matches: 3. The length of the CDR3 is 14 residues. CDR1 is FNHDT, CDR2 SITEND, per germline (reference sequence). The part of the CDR3 DNA that was read is TGTGCCAGCAGCAAGACTGGGGACCAAGAC. Residues: CASSKTGDQD. The whole CDR3 sequence is CASSKTGDQDTQYF. Supplemented by reference TRBV19 and TRBJ2-5, the full variable domain reads GGIITQTPKFLIGQEGQKLTLKCQQNFNHDTMYWYRQDSGKGLRLIYYSITENDLQKGDLSEGYDASREKKSSFSLTVTSAQKNEMAVFLCASSKTGDQDTQYFGPGTRLLVL.

This clone was detected a few times. Germline and genes here are mouse. Read coverage stops 4 residues before the CDR3 terminus; the germline J gene supplies the remainder. The chain combines TRBV5 with TRBJ1-1; 9 nucleotides match TRBD1. This CDR3 is 15 amino acids long. The germline V gene has CDR1 LGHNA and CDR2 YNLKQL (reference sequence). The CDR3 bases that were read are TGTGCCAGCAGCCAAAAAACAGGGGGCTGGACA. Translating gives CASSQKTGGWT. The whole CDR3 sequence reads CASSQKTGGWTEVFF.

This clone was counted a few times. Any gene name here is a mouse gene name. The CDR3 extends 4 residues past the end of the read, so its final part is completed from the germline J gene. V usage is TRBV1 and J usage is TRBJ2-3; 9 bases align to TRBD2. The CDR3 totals 16 residues. Germline V CDR1 and CDR2: NSQYPW, LRSPGD (reference sequence). Trimming cost V 1 base and J 1 base; bases outside gene matches: 3. The CDR3 sequence: CTCSAAGGEGAETLYF. The sequenced CDR3 bases are TGCACCTGCAGTGCAGCTGGGGGGGAGGGTGCAGAA. The variable domain in full, with the rest retrieved from reference TRBV1 and TRBJ2-3, is VTLLEQNPRWRLVPRGQAVNLRCILKNSQYPWMSWYQQDLQKQLQWLFTLRSPGDKEVKSLPGADYLATRVTDTELRLQVANMSQGRTLYCTCSAAGGEGAETLYFGSGTRLTVL.

Turning to this clone: A much larger clone lies a single base off, so this may be a read error. Mouse gene names apply. The read terminates 4 residues before the CDR3 end, so the remaining end is supplied by the germline J gene. J is TRBJ2-2 and V is TRBV19, with 8 positions matching TRBD1. The CDR3 spans 14 residues. With 4 bases clipped from V and 3 bases from J, the junction kept 2 bases outside the gene matches. Germline CDR1 FNHDT, CDR2 SITEND (reference sequence). CDR3 DNA, as far as it was read: TGTGCCAGCAGTCGGACAGGGCACACCGGG. Translated, it gives CASSRTGHTG. From start to end, the CDR3 is CASSRTGHTGQLYF.

This clone was observed many times. The gene names given are mouse names. The read halts 4 residues ahead of the CDR3 end, with the missing end drawn from the germline J gene. Other DNA sequences in the same sample also yield this CDR3. This rearrangement joins TRBV13-1 to TRBJ2-1; tentatively, D is TRBD1 (6 bases). The CDR3 totals 13 residues. Germline V gives CDR1 NSHNY, CDR2 SYGAGN. V lost 2 bases and J 3 bases, leaving 6 bases between the germline ends. CDR3 loop: CASSEDSYAEQFF. The sequenced part of the CDR3 DNA is TGTGCCAGCAGTGAGGACAGCTATGCT.

In regard to this clone: The gene names given are mouse names. The CDR3 extends 4 residues past the end of the read, so its final part is completed from the germline J gene. The chain combines TRBV13-3 with TRBJ2-2, with D possibly TRBD1 on 5 matching bases. Germline lookup yields CDR1 NNHDY and CDR2 SYVADS. Deletions cut 2 bases from V and 3 bases from J, with 11 bases between. This CDR3 has 15 amino acids. The sequenced CDR3 bases are TGTGCCAGCAGTGAAAGCAGGGAGGACACCGGG. Translated, it gives CASSESREDTG. The complete CDR3 reads CASSESREDTGQLYF.

Note on this clone: Here the gene names and germline are mouse. The missing CDR3 end, 4 residues past where the read stops, is filled in from the germline J gene. Other DNA sequences within the sample encode an identical CDR3. The V gene is TRBV19, the J gene TRBJ2-7; tentatively, D is TRBD1 (7 bases). Germline values: CDR1 FNHDT, CDR2 SITEND (reference sequence). This CDR3 has 14 amino acids. V was cut by 1 base and J by 2 bases, with 10 bases left in between. The CDR3 region is CASSIRGGAYEQYF. The covered CDR3 bases are TGTGCCAGCAGTATAAGAGGGGGCGCCTAT.

A note on this clone: Gene labels here are mouse ones. The CDR3 goes on 4 residues after the read ends, and that part is filled in from the germline J gene. Different DNA sequences within this sample yield the same CDR3. V and J are TRBV5 and TRBJ2-3, with TRBD2 matching 12 bases. This CDR3 has 16 amino acids. The junction had 4 bases not matched to a gene; V was cut back by 6 bases and J by 0 bases. CDR1 is LGHNA and CDR2 is YNLKQL in the germline V gene (reference sequence). The CDR3 spells CASSQTGGASAETLYF. CDR3 DNA (partial): TGTGCCAGCAGTCAGACTGGGGGGGCTAGTGCAGAA.

Of note for this clone: Genes here carry mouse names. The read gets to within 4 residues of the CDR3 end, and the germline J gene fills in the rest. This CDR3 is also generated by other DNA sequences in the sample. The chain employs TRBV31 and TRBJ2-2, with TRBD1 matching 7 bases. Germline assignment: CDR1 GKSSPN and CDR2 SITVG. After removal of 1 base from V and 0 bases from J, the junction contained 2 bases not matched to a gene. CDR3 length: 15 amino acids. The CDR3 bases that were read are TGTGCCTGGAGTCCAGGGACAGCAAACACCGGG. Residues: CAWSPGTANTG. Given in full, the CDR3 is CAWSPGTANTGQLYF.

This clone was seen a handful of times. Mouse gene names and germline throughout. The read halts 4 residues ahead of the CDR3 end, with the missing end drawn from the germline J gene. The chain employs TRBV13-1 and TRBJ2-1; 9 nucleotides line up with TRBD1. Germline CDR1 NSHNY, CDR2 SYGAGN. V lost 1 base and J lost 2; bases outside the gene matches: 4. This CDR3 spans 16 amino acids. The chain's CDR3 is CASSDRTGEDYAEQFF. The DNA read from the CDR3 is TGTGCCAGCAGTGATAGGACAGGGGAGGACTATGCT.

This clone came up a few times. The germline and genes are mouse ones. The CDR3 extends 4 residues past the end of the read, so its final part is completed from the germline J gene. Within the sample, other DNA sequences also encode this same CDR3. The chain combines TRBV13-1 with TRBJ1-2; D uncertain. V gave up 0 bases and J gave up 0 bases, with 3 bases separating them. This CDR3 is built from 13 residues. Germline CDR1 and CDR2: NSHNY and SYGAGN. CDR3 bases read: TGTGCCAGCAGTGATGCTTCAAACTCC. Protein sequence: CASSDASNS. The full CDR3 is CASSDASNSDYTF.

This clone showed up just a few times. Mouse names are used for the genes. CDR3 bases read: TGTGCCAGCAGCCGAGACTGGGGGGGCGCGGAGGAC. Translating it yields CASSRDWGGAED. The complete CDR3 sequence is CASSRDWGGAEDTQYF. The chain recombines TRBV5 with TRBJ2-5; 12 nucleotides line up with TRBD2. The read comes to an end 4 residues before the CDR3 does, leaving the germline J gene to fill in the end. The length of the CDR3 is 16 residues. Germline CDR1 reads LGHNA; CDR2 reads YNLKQL (reference sequence).